The 29 T cell receptor beta chains below come from one sample, sequenced in a study of blood T cell repertoires in COVID-19 (dated by TCRdb to 2019 to 2021). The library was prepared using the immunoSEQ multiplex PCR assay. The clones in this table, taken by TCRdb from immuneACCESS, are in-frame only. Not every clone is retained; where verified, under half of the shortfall comes from an unresolved V gene, and the cause of the rest is unknown. The sample table shows 200,000 to 250,000 clones, and 81% are seen once. The top ten clonotypes cover about a tenth of the sample. The sample taken for sequencing was PBMCs or T cells enriched from blood (not recorded which). The receptors were sampled from a man aged 40-55 years who had recovered from COVID-19.

Points on this clone: Other DNA sequences in the same sample also yield this CDR3. This chain links TRBV5-1 with TRBJ2-7; tentative D call: TRBD1 (6 bases). The CDR3 is made up of 15 amino acids. Germline V CDR1 and CDR2: SGHRS, YFSETQ. Trimming shortened V by 0 bases and J by 2 bases, and 12 bases separated the two germline ends. The chain's CDR3 is CASSLEQGPTYEQYF. CDR3 nucleotides: TGCGCCAGCAGCTTGGAACAGGGACCAACCTACGAGCAGTACTTC.

The chain joins TRBV7-3 to TRBJ2-7, with TRBD1 matching 7 bases. V lost 5 bases, J lost 5 bases, and 9 bases stayed unmatched. This CDR3 region has 14 residues. Per germline, CDR1 SGHTA and CDR2 FQGTGA. CDR3 sequence (DNA): TGTGCCAGCAGCCCGACAGGGCCCAAGAACGAGCAGTACTTC. Translated, it gives CASSPTGPKNEQYF.

The V gene is TRBV4-1, the J gene TRBJ2-3; 9 bases are shared with TRBD1. From germline, CDR1 is MGHRA and CDR2 YSYEKL. V trimming: 4 bases; J trimming: 6 bases; junction bases outside the gene matches: 8. The CDR3 is made up of 15 amino acids. The CDR3 spells CASSPGQGPLDTQYF. Written as DNA, the CDR3 is TGCGCCAGCAGCCCGGGACAGGGCCCACTGGATACGCAGTATTTT.

The chain is built from TRBV4-2 and TRBJ1-1; D unclear. V was pared by 4 bases and J by 5 bases, with 17 bases between. CDR1 and CDR2 (germline): LGHNA, YNFKEQ. The CDR3 runs to 15 residues. Here the CDR3 DNA reads TGTGCCAGCAGCCTCCAGACCGGGATCGGGACTGAAGCTTTCTTT. Protein product: CASSLQTGIGTEAFF.

V usage is TRBV6-5 and J usage is TRBJ2-3; D is ambiguous. Germline V gives CDR1 MNHEY, CDR2 SVGAGI. The CDR3 spans 14 residues. The V end was cut by 0 bases, the J end by 1 base, with 5 bases between. CDR3 nucleotides: TGTGCCAGCAGTTACTCCTCCGGCACAGATACGCAGTATTTT. Translation gives CASSYSSGTDTQYF.

The chain carries TRBV18 and TRBJ1-6, with 9 nucleotides matching TRBD1. The CDR3 has 16 residues. V lost 3 bases to trimming and J lost 7 bases; unmatched junction nucleotides: 7. Germline-derived CDR1 and CDR2 are KGHSH and LQKENI. The CDR3 loop reads CASSPPGTGSNSPLHF. The CDR3 bases are TGTGCCAGCTCACCGCCCGGGACAGGGAGCAATTCACCCCTCCACTTT.

The chain has TRBV4-1 and TRBJ2-1; 8 positions agree with TRBD2. The germline V gene encodes CDR1 MGHRA and CDR2 YSYEKL. This CDR3 comprises 16 residues. The V gene end was trimmed by 3 bases and the J gene end by 4 bases; junction bases not matched to a gene: 8. In nucleotides, the CDR3 is TGCGCCAGCAGCCAGGAGGTAGCGGGGAGATACAATGAGCAGTTCTTC. It codes for CASSQEVAGRYNEQFF.

V is TRBV3-1 (or the pseudogene TRBV3-2) and J is TRBJ2-2; 8 nucleotides line up with TRBD1. The germline CDR1 and CDR2 sequences are LGHDT and YNNKEL (reference sequence). V was clipped by 1 base and J by 5 bases; unmatched bases: 9. The CDR3 consists of 17 residues. The CDR3 sequence: CASSQGGRRQGTGELFF. The CDR3 bases are TGTGCCAGCAGCCAAGGGGGCAGGAGACAGGGGACCGGGGAGCTGTTTTTT.

The CDR3 here is CASSLAQGRGVNIQYF. Here the CDR3 DNA reads TGTGCCAGCAGCTTAGCGCAAGGGAGGGGCGTAAACATTCAGTACTTC. V and J are TRBV11-1 and TRBJ2-4, with 7 nucleotides matching TRBD2. The CDR3 extends over 16 amino acids. V lost 0 bases, J lost 6 bases, and 8 bases stayed unmatched. The germline gives CDR1 SGHAT, CDR2 FQDESV (reference sequence).

The chain recombines TRBV19 with TRBJ1-2, with 11 positions matching TRBD1. This CDR3 spans 15 amino acids. V trimming: 6 bases; J trimming: 7 bases; junction bases outside the gene matches: 10. Germline assignment: CDR1 LNHDA and CDR2 SQIVND (reference sequence). CDR3 in amino acids: CASSPGTGGNLGYTF. The CDR3 DNA follows: TGTGCCAGTAGCCCGGGGACAGGGGGTAATCTTGGCTACACCTTC.

The chain employs TRBV2 and TRBJ2-2; perhaps TRBD1 as D (5 bases). The CDR3 is made up of 15 amino acids. In germline, CDR1 is SNHLY, CDR2 FYNNEI. V was clipped by 7 bases and J by 2 bases, with 14 bases between them. The CDR3 sequence is CASTLGQGNTGELFF. As DNA, the CDR3 is TGTGCCAGCACCTTAGGGCAGGGAAACACCGGGGAGCTGTTTTTT.

Only a few counts were recorded for this clone. The chain employs TRBV5-1 and TRBJ2-1, with 13 positions matching TRBD2. The CDR3 has 17 amino acids. Germline trimming cut 3 bases from V and 1 base from J; bases unmatched to any gene: 4. Germline loops: CDR1 SGHRS, CDR2 YFSETQ. The CDR3 spells CASSWGLAGRSYNEQFF. CDR3 nucleotide sequence: TGCGCCAGCAGCTGGGGACTAGCGGGGCGTTCCTACAATGAGCAGTTCTTC.

The gene calls are TRBV27 and TRBJ2-1, with 9 positions matching TRBD2. J was trimmed by 8 bases and V by 6 bases; bases with no gene match: 20. Germline V gene sequence: CDR1 MNHEY, CDR2 SMNVEV (reference sequence). The CDR3 contains 18 residues. The CDR3 region is CASSANPRGAGGRDEQFF. The CDR3 DNA reads TGTGCCAGCAGCGCCAACCCCCGGGGAGCGGGAGGTCGGGATGAGCAGTTCTTC.

The chain employs TRBV11-2 and TRBJ2-4; 9 bases fit TRBD1. The CDR3 length is 18 residues. Germline CDR1 is SGHAT and CDR2 is FQNNGV. V trimming: 0 bases; J trimming: 1 base; junction bases outside the gene matches: 7. The CDR3 reads CASSLDRGTGKAKNIQYF. The CDR3 DNA follows: TGTGCCAGCAGCTTAGATAGAGGGACAGGGAAGGCCAAAAACATTCAGTACTTC. The variable domain in full, completed from reference TRBV11-2 and TRBJ2-4, reads EAGVAQSPRYKIIEKRQSVAFWCNPISGHATLYWYQQILGQGPKLLIQFQNNGVVDDSQLPKDRFSAERLKGVDSTLKIQPAKLEDSAVYLCASSLDRGTGKAKNIQYFGAGTRLSVL.

The chain is built from TRBV6-5 and TRBJ2-3; TRBD2 might be the D (7 bases). CDR1 is MNHEY, CDR2 SVGAGI, per germline. V lost 6 bases and J lost 5, with 15 bases in between. The CDR3 totals 14 residues. The CDR3 DNA follows: TGTGCCAGCAGGCAGGGGAGGGGAGTAGATACGCAGTATTTT. Protein: CASRQGRGVDTQYF.

V and J are TRBV25-1 and TRBJ1-2; D is possibly TRBD1 (6 bases). The CDR3 length is 15 residues. The V end lost 3 bases, the J end lost 1 base, and 12 bases lay between the germline ends. Germline CDR1 reads MGHDK; CDR2 reads SYGVNS. This CDR3 reads CASSDLQGVNYGYTF. CDR3 in DNA: TGTGCCAGCAGTGACTTACAGGGTGTTAACTATGGCTACACCTTC.

The chain is built from TRBV4-1 and TRBJ1-2, with 9 bases that match TRBD1. The V segment lost 1 base and the J segment 4 bases; nucleotides outside the gene matches: 7. The CDR3 totals 16 residues. Germline CDR1 reads MGHRA; CDR2 reads YSYEKL. The CDR3 sequence is CASSQGGTGYGYGYTF. The CDR3 DNA follows: TGCGCCAGCAGCCAAGGGGGGACAGGGTACGGCTATGGCTACACCTTC.

The J gene is TRBJ2-5, the V gene TRBV9; D is perhaps TRBD2 (6 bases). Germline loops: CDR1 SGDLS, CDR2 YYNGEE. CDR3 length: 15 residues. V lost 0 bases and J lost 5, with 14 bases in between. The CDR3 is CASSVGAGRWETQYF. DNA for the CDR3: TGTGCCAGCAGCGTAGGGGCGGGACGGTGGGAGACCCAGTACTTC.

The chain carries TRBV19 and TRBJ2-7; TRBD1 might be the D (6 bases). The CDR3 contains 13 residues. In germline, CDR1 is LNHDA, CDR2 SQIVND (reference sequence). Trimming left V 6 bases short and J 1 base short, with 10 bases between. The CDR3 sequence: CASSWDTSYEQYF. The DNA of the CDR3 is TGTGCCAGTAGCTGGGACACTTCCTACGAGCAGTACTTC. The full variable domain, with the rest looked up from reference TRBV19 and TRBJ2-7, is DGGITQSPKYLFRKEGQNVTLSCEQNLNHDAMYWYRQDPGQGLRLIYYSQIVNDFQKGDIAEGYSVSREKKESFPLTVTSAQKNPTAFYLCASSWDTSYEQYFGPGTRLTVT.

V and J are TRBV6-5 and TRBJ1-1; no firm D call. The germline V and J ends were trimmed by 6 bases and 4 bases, with 9 bases remaining between them. The CDR3 has 12 amino acids. The V gene's germline CDR1 is MNHEY and CDR2 SVGAGI. The CDR3 region has the DNA TGTGCCAGCAGAACTTTACCCACTGAAGCTTTCTTT. Its protein product is CASRTLPTEAFF.

The V call is TRBV19, the J call TRBJ2-1; D gene unclear. The CDR3 spans 17 residues. CDR1 LNHDA and CDR2 SQIVND come from the germline V gene (reference sequence). Trimming pared 2 bases from V and 2 bases from J, leaving 16 bases between. CDR3 sequence reads: CASSISAVSFPYNEQFF. The CDR3 DNA reads TGTGCCAGTAGTATATCTGCAGTTTCCTTTCCCTACAATGAGCAGTTCTTC.

The V gene is TRBV6-5, the J gene TRBJ2-6; unclear D gene. This CDR3 is built from 12 residues. Germline V gene sequence: CDR1 MNHEY, CDR2 SVGAGI. Trimming removed 9 bases from V and 4 bases from J, with 7 bases in between. CDR3 loop: CARGTGANVLTF. The CDR3 bases are TGTGCCAGGGGCACGGGGGCCAACGTCCTGACTTTC.

This chain links TRBV19 with TRBJ2-1; 11 nucleotides match TRBD2. The ends lost 4 bases at V and 4 bases at J; junction bases unmatched: 6. This CDR3 is 16 amino acids long. CDR1 is LNHDA and CDR2 is SQIVND in the germline V gene (reference sequence). CDR3: CASSRGGLAVYNEQFF. In nucleotides, the CDR3 is TGTGCCAGTAGTAGAGGGGGACTAGCGGTATACAATGAGCAGTTCTTC.

The chain combines TRBV7-2 with TRBJ2-7; D ambiguous. The germline V gene encodes CDR1 SGHTA and CDR2 FQGNSA. The V end lost 3 bases, the J end lost 7 bases, and 10 bases lay between the germline ends. The CDR3 totals 12 residues. CDR3 region: CASSFGVQEQYF. DNA of the CDR3: TGTGCCAGCAGCTTTGGTGTGCAGGAGCAGTACTTC.

The chain joins TRBV9 to TRBJ1-3; 7 positions match TRBD1. Trimming removed 4 bases from V and 1 base from J; junction bases left unmatched: 11. The CDR3 is 17 residues long. Germline-derived CDR1 and CDR2 are SGDLS and YYNGEE. For the CDR3, the DNA is TGTGCCAGCAGCACGGGACAGCCTCCCTATTCTGGAAACACCATATATTTT. It is translated as CASSTGQPPYSGNTIYF.

This clone occurred a few times. The chain employs TRBV7-2 and TRBJ2-7; 10 bases match TRBD1. CDR1 is SGHTA, CDR2 FQGNSA, per germline. CDR3 length equals 14 residues. J was trimmed by 6 bases and V by 5 bases; bases with no gene match: 7. The chain's CDR3 is CASSLDRGRSEQYF. DNA for the CDR3: TGTGCCAGCAGCCTAGACAGGGGGCGGAGCGAGCAGTACTTC.

The chain couples TRBV19 to TRBJ1-1; D is ambiguous. V was shortened by 1 base and J by 2 bases, with 8 bases between the two germline ends. The germline CDR1 and CDR2 sequences are LNHDA and SQIVND (reference sequence). The CDR3 is 14 amino acids. CDR3 in DNA: TGTGCCAGTAGTATAGGAGCCGGTAACACTGAAGCTTTCTTT. Protein: CASSIGAGNTEAFF.

This chain joins TRBV15 and TRBJ2-3, with a possible D match to TRBD1 (6 bases). The CDR3 extends over 12 amino acids. V was shortened by 3 bases and J by 6 bases, with 7 bases between the two germline ends. Per germline, CDR1 LNHNV and CDR2 YYDKDF (reference sequence). In DNA, the CDR3 is TGTGCCACCAGCAGGCAGGGGGATACGCAGTATTTT. This codes for CATSRQGDTQYF.

The CDR3 DNA is TGTGCCAGCTCACCACCGAGGGGGCAGGGCCAAGAGACCCAGTACTTC. Encoded protein: CASSPPRGQGQETQYF. J is TRBJ2-5 and V is TRBV18, with 7 bases lining up with TRBD1. V lost 0 bases, J lost 1 base, and 5 bases stayed unmatched. The germline CDR1 and CDR2 sequences are KGHSH and LQKENI. The CDR3 runs to 16 residues.